The 24 T cell receptor beta chains given below trace back to one sample, sequenced in a study of blood T cell repertoires in COVID-19. Some clones are missing from TCRdb's copy, which holds only in-frame ones; the method was immunoSEQ multiplex PCR. The table lists 120,000 to 150,000 clones, about 86% of them singletons, with roughly 7.3% in the top ten. Sequencing was performed on peripheral blood. The source of these receptors is a human donor in a cohort sampled during active COVID-19.

CDR3 protein: CASSVALEGELFF. The CDR3 DNA is TGTGCCAGCAGCGTTGCTTTGGAGGGGGAGCTGTTTTTT. The chain combines TRBV5-4 with TRBJ2-2; the D is unclear. V lost 4 bases, J lost 8 bases, and 12 bases lay in between. Germline CDR1 SGHNT, CDR2 YYREEE (reference sequence). The CDR3 covers 13 residues. Together with reference TRBV5-4 and TRBJ2-2, the CDR3 gives the full variable domain: ETGVTQSPTHLIKTRGQQVTLRCSSQSGHNTVSWYQQALGQGPQFIFQYYREEENGRGNFPPRFSGLQFPNYSSELNVNALELDDSALYLCASSVALEGELFFGEGSRLTVL.

The rearrangement links TRBV3-1 (or the pseudogene TRBV3-2) to TRBJ2-3; possibly TRBD2 for D (5 bases). CDR3 size: 15 residues. V shed 1 base and J shed 3 bases, with 11 bases lying between them. Per germline, CDR1 LGHDT and CDR2 YNNKEL (reference sequence). CDR3 amino acids: CASSQGLRATDTQYF. DNA of the CDR3: TGTGCCAGCAGCCAAGGGTTGCGGGCGACAGATACGCAGTATTTT.

The V gene is TRBV6-6, the J gene TRBJ1-1; D may be TRBD1 (6 bases). The CDR3 is 13 amino acids. V lost 11 bases to trimming and J lost 2 bases, with 15 bases between them. The germline CDR1 and CDR2 sequences are MNHNY and SVGAGI (reference sequence). The CDR3 bases are TGTGCCGGGGGGGGGCCAATAAACACTGAAGCTTTCTTT. Translating gives CAGGGPINTEAFF.

The V call is TRBV5-4, the J call TRBJ1-2; 9 positions agree with TRBD1. The CDR3 is made up of 14 amino acids. From germline, CDR1 is SGHNT and CDR2 YYREEE (reference sequence). V lost 6 bases and J lost 8; bases outside the gene matches: 11. The CDR3 DNA follows: TGTGCCAGCACCCTGGGACAGGGAGTTGGGGGCTACACCTTC. It translates to CASTLGQGVGGYTF.

The chain combines TRBV4-2 with TRBJ1-5; weak D call: TRBD1 (6 bases). Trimming took 0 bases from V and 1 from J, leaving 13 bases between them. The CDR3 runs to 17 residues. CDR1 LGHNA and CDR2 YNFKEQ come from the germline V gene. CDR3 sequence (DNA): TGTGCCAGCAGCCAAGATAGGGGGGGCGGGAGCAATCAGCCCCAGCATTTT. The encoded protein is CASSQDRGGGSNQPQHF.

This chain links TRBV3-1 (or the pseudogene TRBV3-2) with TRBJ1-3; TRBD1 is a possible D gene (5 bases). This CDR3 is 17 amino acids long. V was trimmed by 4 bases and J by 1 base, leaving 17 bases between them. The germline CDR1 and CDR2 sequences are LGHDT and YNNKEL (reference sequence). The CDR3 protein is CASSLPPGVISGNTIYF. The CDR3 nucleotides are TGTGCCAGCAGCCTCCCGCCGGGGGTTATTTCTGGAAACACCATATATTTT.

J is TRBJ1-2 and V is TRBV6-1; 7 bases align to TRBD1. The CDR3 is 14 residues long. Trimming cost V 2 bases and J 8 bases; bases outside gene matches: 8. In germline, CDR1 is MNHNS, CDR2 SASEGT. The CDR3 reads CASSENRGLEGYTF. The CDR3 DNA follows: TGTGCCAGCAGTGAAAACAGGGGCTTGGAGGGCTACACCTTC.

This chain joins TRBV13 and TRBJ2-3; 10 positions match TRBD1. The V segment lost 3 bases and the J segment 10 bases; nucleotides outside the gene matches: 10. Germline V gene sequence: CDR1 PRHDT, CDR2 FYEKMQ (reference sequence). This CDR3 spans 15 amino acids. The CDR3 region is CASSFRQGAGPPQYF. The CDR3 DNA reads as TGTGCCAGCAGCTTCCGACAGGGGGCGGGACCTCCGCAGTATTTT.

The genes are TRBV6-2 or TRBV6-3 and TRBJ2-3; TRBD2 agrees at 12 bases. The CDR3 loop spans 19 amino acids. Germline V gene data show CDR1 as MNHEY and CDR2 as SVGEGT. J was trimmed by 5 bases and V by 0 bases; bases with no gene match: 12. The CDR3 DNA is TGTGCCAGCAGTTACTCAAGTGGTTTGACTAGCGGGGGTCTAGATACGCAGTATTTT. Its translation: CASSYSSGLTSGGLDTQYF.

The gene calls are TRBV5-1 and TRBJ1-3; 9 nucleotides agree with TRBD1. The V gene end was trimmed by 4 bases and the J gene end by 5 bases; junction bases not matched to a gene: 4. Germline CDR1 and CDR2: SGHRS and YFSETQ. The CDR3 covers 14 residues. The CDR3 region is CASSNGQGRNTIYF. In nucleotides, the CDR3 is TGCGCCAGCAGCAATGGACAGGGGAGAAACACCATATATTTT.

The rearrangement joins TRBV7-9 to TRBJ1-1, with 7 bases matching TRBD1. The CDR3 contains 14 residues. Germline CDR1 and CDR2: SEHNR and FQNEAQ (reference sequence). J gave up 1 base and V 6 bases, and 5 bases lay outside the gene matches. The CDR3 DNA reads TGTGCCAGCAGGACAGGGTTGGAGAACACTGAAGCTTTCTTT. Translated, it gives CASRTGLENTEAFF.

The chain couples TRBV11-2 to TRBJ2-7; the match to TRBD1 covers 7 bases. Trimming cost V 5 bases and J 3 bases; bases outside gene matches: 7. The CDR3 runs to 14 residues. From germline, CDR1 is SGHAT and CDR2 FQNNGV. CDR3: CASSIPGQIYEQYF. The DNA of the CDR3 is TGTGCCAGCAGCATACCGGGACAGATCTACGAGCAGTACTTC.

This clone was seen a single time. J is TRBJ2-5 and V is TRBV19; 11 nucleotides match TRBD2. The V gene end was trimmed by 4 bases and the J gene end by 0 bases; junction bases not matched to a gene: 4. Germline CDR1 LNHDA, CDR2 SQIVND (reference sequence). The CDR3 extends over 16 amino acids. The CDR3, as DNA: TGTGCCAGTAGTACTAGACTAGCGGGGTACCAAGAGACCCAGTACTTC. Its translation: CASSTRLAGYQETQYF.

This clone showed up just a few times. J is TRBJ2-6 and V is TRBV7-6, with 8 bases identical to TRBD1. Germline assignment: CDR1 SGHVS and CDR2 FNYEAQ. The CDR3 contains 18 residues. V shed 3 bases, J shed 0 bases, and the junction held 7 bases outside the gene matches. The CDR3 bases are TGTGCCAGCAGCTTCACGGGACAGGTTTCCTCTGGGGCCAACGTCCTGACTTTC. Encoded protein: CASSFTGQVSSGANVLTF. Combining the CDR3 with reference TRBV7-6 and TRBJ2-6 gives the whole variable domain GAGVSQSPRYKVTKRGQDVALRCDPISGHVSLYWYRQALGQGPEFLTYFNYEAQQDKSGLPNDRFSAERPEGSISTLTIQRTEQRDSAMYRCASSFTGQVSSGANVLTFGAGSRLTVL.

The rearrangement links TRBV15 to TRBJ2-7; 10 positions match TRBD1. J was trimmed by 3 bases and V by 0 bases; bases with no gene match: 2. In germline, CDR1 is LNHNV, CDR2 YYDKDF (reference sequence). CDR3 length: 15 residues. The CDR3 loop reads CATSREDRGFYEQYF. Written as DNA, the CDR3 is TGTGCCACCAGCAGAGAGGACAGGGGGTTCTACGAGCAGTACTTC.

V gene TRBV6-5 combines with J gene TRBJ1-1, with TRBD1 matching over 10 bases. This CDR3 region has 15 residues. V shed 7 bases, J shed 1 base, and the junction held 6 bases outside the gene matches. Germline V CDR1 and CDR2: MNHEY, SVGAGI. The CDR3 DNA reads TGTGCCAGCATCTGGACAGGGGGGTCGAACACTGAAGCTTTCTTT. The encoded protein is CASIWTGGSNTEAFF.

The chain couples TRBV14 to TRBJ2-1, with a possible D match to TRBD2 (6 bases). The germline V gene has CDR1 SGHDN and CDR2 FVKESK. The CDR3 has 16 amino acids. V dropped 0 bases and J dropped 0 bases, with 9 bases sitting between them. The chain's CDR3 is CASSQDQGLSYNEQFF. The DNA for the CDR3 is TGTGCCAGCAGCCAAGATCAGGGACTCTCCTACAATGAGCAGTTCTTC.

This clone has just one count. The genes are TRBV25-1 and TRBJ1-1; 8 bases map to TRBD1. This CDR3 comprises 15 residues. The germline V gene has CDR1 MGHDK and CDR2 SYGVNS. The V segment lost 6 bases and the J segment 2 bases; nucleotides outside the gene matches: 8. CDR3 in amino acids: CASSPDRGANTEAFF. Here the CDR3 DNA reads TGTGCCAGCAGCCCCGACAGGGGCGCAAACACTGAAGCTTTCTTT.

This chain uses TRBV6-5 with TRBJ1-2; D ambiguous. Trimming took off 2 bases at V and 0 bases at J, with 10 bases between the two ends. Germline V gene data show CDR1 as MNHEY and CDR2 as SVGAGI. The CDR3 has 15 residues. CDR3 loop: CASSYVAAANYGYTF. The CDR3 DNA sequence: TGTGCCAGCAGTTACGTGGCGGCCGCTAACTATGGCTACACCTTC.

The V call is TRBV7-6, the J call TRBJ2-7; 7 bases align to TRBD1. The length of the CDR3 is 18 residues. V was pared by 0 bases and J by 2 bases, with 13 bases of the junction left unmatched. The germline gives CDR1 SGHVS, CDR2 FNYEAQ. The DNA for the CDR3 is TGTGCCAGCAGCTTAGCGGAGGAAGGGGGCCTCAGCCCCTACGAGCAGTACTTC. Translation: CASSLAEEGGLSPYEQYF.

The V gene is TRBV12-3 or TRBV12-4, the J gene TRBJ2-7; a possible D gene is TRBD1 (5 bases). CDR3 size: 13 residues. V lost 10 bases and J 1 base, leaving 14 bases between the germline ends. CDR3 sequence: CATQRQGSYEQYF. The CDR3 nucleotides read TGTGCCACCCAACGTCAGGGATCCTACGAGCAGTACTTC.

A few counts support this clone. The V and J genes are TRBV28 and TRBJ2-1; D perhaps matches TRBD1 (6 bases). The CDR3 is 13 amino acids. V was cut by 8 bases and J by 1 base, with 9 bases left in between. In germline, CDR1 is MDHEN, CDR2 SYDVKM. The CDR3 DNA sequence: TGTGCCAGCTGTCAGGGGTCCTACAATGAGCAGTTCTTC. Residues: CASCQGSYNEQFF.

This clone was recorded a few times. This chain connects TRBV3-1 (or the pseudogene TRBV3-2) to TRBJ1-2, with TRBD1 matching over 7 bases. From germline, CDR1 is LGHDT and CDR2 YNNKEL (reference sequence). The CDR3 has 15 residues. The V and J ends lost 0 bases and 4 bases, in that order; junction bases with no gene match: 5. The CDR3 sequence: CASSQDSGQRYGYTF. CDR3 nucleotide sequence: TGTGCCAGCAGCCAAGATTCGGGACAGCGCTATGGCTACACCTTC.

The rearrangement links TRBV29-1 to TRBJ2-7, with 7 positions matching TRBD2. V gave up 4 bases and J gave up 1 base; unmatched junction bases: 7. The germline V gene encodes CDR1 SQVTM and CDR2 ANQGSEA. The CDR3 loop spans 14 amino acids. CDR3 protein: CSVVSGTTSYEQYF. The DNA of the CDR3 is TGCAGCGTTGTATCCGGGACTACATCCTACGAGCAGTACTTC.